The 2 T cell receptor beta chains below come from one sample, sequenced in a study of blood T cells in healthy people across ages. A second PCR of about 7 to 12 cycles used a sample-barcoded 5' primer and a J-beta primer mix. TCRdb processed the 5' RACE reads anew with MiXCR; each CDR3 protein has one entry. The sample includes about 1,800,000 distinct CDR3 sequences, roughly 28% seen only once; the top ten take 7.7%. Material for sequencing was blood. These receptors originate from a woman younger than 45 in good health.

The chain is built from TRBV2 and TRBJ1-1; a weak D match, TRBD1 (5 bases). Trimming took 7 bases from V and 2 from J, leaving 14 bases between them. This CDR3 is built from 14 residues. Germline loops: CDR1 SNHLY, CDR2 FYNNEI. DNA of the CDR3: TGTGCCAGCACCCCCAGGGCGACTAACACTGAAGCTTTCTTT. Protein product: CASTPRATNTEAFF.

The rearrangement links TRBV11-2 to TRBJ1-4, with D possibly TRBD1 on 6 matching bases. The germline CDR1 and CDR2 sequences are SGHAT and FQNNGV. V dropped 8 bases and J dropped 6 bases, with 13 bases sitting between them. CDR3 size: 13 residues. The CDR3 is CASRGGADEKLFF. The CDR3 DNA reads TGTGCCAGCCGGGGGGGCGCGGATGAAAAACTGTTTTTT.